This TCR beta chain appears in the sequencing data of a study of regulatory T cells in long-lasting Graves disease. The CDR3 loop spans 13 amino acids. CDR1 and CDR2 (germline): MDHEN, SYDVKM. Trimming took 3 bases from V and 0 from J, leaving 6 bases between them. Time point here: persistent/refractory GD, antithyroid drugs over 5 years with positive TRAb. From RNA extracted from PBMCs, the TCR library was made. Study-wide results and limits: Small sample size may have lowered accuracy. Persistent disease was characterized by preferential usage of TRBV28, TRBJ1-2 and TRBJ2-5. Persistent patients shared more public clonotypes (2,741) than newly diagnosed patients (approximately 960). Persistent Graves' patients showed less TCR diversity than newly diagnosed ones.

Construction of TCR beta libraries relied on iRepertoire HTBI primers and on Arm-PCR targeting CDR3 regions. TCRdb ran MiXCR on the multiplex PCR reads and lists one entry per CDR3 protein. Of roughly 300,000 distinct CDR3 sequences listed, around 21% are singletons. The sample holds many counts of this clonotype. Its antigen remains unidentified. The origin of this receptor is a female donor with Graves disease. V gene TRBV28 combines with J gene TRBJ2-7; the D gene is possibly TRBD2 (5 bases). The sample here was peripheral blood mononuclear cells (PBMCs), taken when the disease was refractory, from a patient treated with antithyroid drugs. The CDR3 loop reads CASSFAGSYEQYF. The CDR3 DNA is TGTGCCAGCAGTTTCGCGGGCTCCTACGAGCAGTACTTC.